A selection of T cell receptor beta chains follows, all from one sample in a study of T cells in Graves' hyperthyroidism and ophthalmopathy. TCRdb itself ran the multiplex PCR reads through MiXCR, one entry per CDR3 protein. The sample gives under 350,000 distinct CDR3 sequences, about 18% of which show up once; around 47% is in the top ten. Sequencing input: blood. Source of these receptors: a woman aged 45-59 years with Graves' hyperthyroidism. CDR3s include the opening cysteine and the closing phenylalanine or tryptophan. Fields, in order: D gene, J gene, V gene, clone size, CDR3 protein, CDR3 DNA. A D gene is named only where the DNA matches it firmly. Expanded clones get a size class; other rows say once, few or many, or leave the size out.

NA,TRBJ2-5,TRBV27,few,CASSFGQLYQETQYF,TGTGCCAGCAGTTTCGGACAACTCTACCAAGAGACCCAGTACTTC
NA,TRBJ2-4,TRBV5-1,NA,CASSLDGTPENIQYF,TGCGCCAGCAGCTTGGACGGGACGCCAGAAAACATTCAGTACTTC
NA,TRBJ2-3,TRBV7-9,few,CASSRGTEPYTQYF,TGTGCCAGCAGCCGCGGGACAGAACCTTATACGCAGTATTTT
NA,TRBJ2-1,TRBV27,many,CASSRWESGNEQFF,TGTGCCAGCAGTCGGTGGGAGAGCGGCAATGAGCAGTTCTTC
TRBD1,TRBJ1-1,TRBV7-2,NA,CASSLSSGQGFWAFF,TGTGCCAGCAGCCTCTCTTCGGGACAGGGGTTTTGGGCTTTCTTT
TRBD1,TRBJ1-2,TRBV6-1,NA,CASSPGTVYGYTF,TGTGCCAGCAGTCCCGGGACAGTTTATGGCTACACCTTC
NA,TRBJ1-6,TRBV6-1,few,CASSEAGGVSRLYSPLHF,TGTGCCAGCAGTGAAGCGGGTGGGGTTTCTAGGTTGTATTCACCCCTCCACTTT
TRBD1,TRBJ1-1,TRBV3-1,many,CASSPRGQGVNTEAFF,TGTGCCAGCAGCCCGAGGGGGCAGGGGGTGAACACTGAAGCTTTCTTT
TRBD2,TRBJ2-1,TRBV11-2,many,CASSLTSGGHNEQFF,TGTGCCAGCAGCCTCACTAGCGGAGGACACAATGAGCAGTTCTTC
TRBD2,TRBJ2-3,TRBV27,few,CASSRLAGGAMGDTQYF,TGTGCCAGCAGTAGACTAGCGGGAGGGGCCATGGGAGATACGCAGTATTTT
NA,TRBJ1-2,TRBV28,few,CASSLSDNNYGYTF,TGTGCCAGCAGTTTATCAGATAACAACTATGGCTACACCTTC
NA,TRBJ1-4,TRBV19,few,CASSPLGGTNEKLFF,TGTGCCAGTAGTCCGCTCGGAGGGACTAATGAAAAACTGTTTTTT
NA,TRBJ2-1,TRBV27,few,CASSLGFYPNEQFF,TGTGCCAGCAGTTTAGGATTCTATCCCAATGAGCAGTTCTTC
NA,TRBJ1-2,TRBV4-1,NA,CASSQLTGDGYTF,TGCGCCAGCAGCCAACTTACGGGGGATGGCTACACCTTC
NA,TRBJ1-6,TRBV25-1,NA,CASREGNSPLHF,TGTGCCAGTCGGGAGGGAAACTCACCCCTCCACTTT